This T cell receptor beta chain came from a study of post-analysis software for immune sequencing data. Study at large: The disease courses covered relapsing-remitting, secondary progressive and progressive-relapsing multiple sclerosis.

Overall study findings and caveats: Significantly lower normalized Chao1 diversity was found in patients with multiple sclerosis relative to controls. In patients, TRBV5-6, TRBV5-1 and TRBV20-1 belonged to four or five TRBV segments found more frequently than in controls.

V lost 6 bases, J lost 0 bases, and 7 bases stayed unmatched. This CDR3 comprises 15 residues. Germline V CDR1 and CDR2: DFQATT, SNEGSKA (reference sequence). On this clonotype: Its antigen is unknown.

The TCR beta cDNA libraries contained unique molecular identifiers. TCRdb redid the calling of the PCR reads with MiXCR, one entry per CDR3 protein. Here the sample spans about 500,000 distinct CDR3 sequences, under 55% being singletons. This receptor was obtained from a girl between 10 and 17 years old with multiple sclerosis. The specimen was blood. This sequence joins TRBV20-1 and TRBJ1-5, with TRBD1 matching over 8 bases. The CDR3 protein is CSAARGPNSNQPQHF. In DNA, the CDR3 is TGCAGTGCGGCCAGGGGGCCTAATAGCAATCAGCCCCAGCATTTT.